This T cell receptor beta chain came from a study of T cell responses to AZD1222 COVID-19 vaccine. Method: immunoSEQ multiplex PCR; TCRdb's copy keeps in-frame clones and lacks some. The table lists more than 50,000 clones, around 90% of them singletons. This clone came up once. The antigen is not known. Study-wide results and caveats: Spike-spanning, vaccine-associated CD4 TCRs were dominant at 160-218 and 743-854. Baseline testing showed seropositivity in only 5 or 6 AZD1222 recipients.

The source of this sequence is an adult who received the AZD1222 COVID-19 vaccine. The sample consisted of peripheral blood, taken 28 days after the second AZD1222 dose.

In DNA, the CDR3 is TGTGCCAGCAGCTTAACAGGGGGCACTGAAGCTTTCTTT. This codes for CASSLTGGTEAFF. The genes are TRBV7-3 and TRBJ1-1; perhaps TRBD1 as D (6 bases). V was pared by 0 bases and J by 4 bases, with 6 bases between. CDR1 is SGHTA, CDR2 FQGTGA, per germline. The CDR3 runs 13 residues.